This T cell receptor (beta chain) was retrieved from a study of a mutant IDH1 vaccine in newly diagnosed glioma. In the study overall: Eight vaccinations went to patients in weeks 1, 3, 5, 7, 11, 15, 19, 23. Vaccines were begun 4-6 weeks after radiotherapy alone, or with temozolomide cycles. Patients arrived already treated with radiotherapy, temozolomide, or both, most having had both.

About this clone: Its antigen is as yet unknown.

The time point here: week 5, during vaccination. It was 300 ug of mutant IDH1 20-mer peptide that made up each vaccine dose, given with topical imiquimod. Overall study findings and caveats: Seemingly, pseudoprogression had no relation to changes in the top peripheral T cell clonotypes.

Sequenced by immunoSEQ multiplex PCR; TCRdb stores in-frame clones only, minus some. The sample shows over 50,000 clones, around 90% of them seen only once. The CDR3 totals 13 residues. CDR1 and CDR2 from the germline V gene are SGDLS and YYNGEE. The V and J ends lost 4 bases and 4 bases respectively, with 11 bases between them. This sample comprised PBMCs, obtained from a glioma patient whose treatment included an IDH1 peptide vaccine. The J gene is TRBJ1-1, the V gene TRBV9; weak D call: TRBD1 (5 bases). The source is a woman between 40 and 50 years old with glioma. The CDR3 DNA reads TGTGCCAGCAGCCTTCGGGGGGGCACTGAAGCTTTCTTT. This codes for CASSLRGGTEAFF.